These T cell receptor beta chains were read from a single sample in a study of cytomegalovirus exposure and HLA in healthy donors. The method was immunoSEQ multiplex PCR; TCRdb's version includes in-frame clones alone and lacks a portion of them. The profile shows some 150,000 clones, around three quarters of them singletons. Specimen: PBMCs. The receptors were gathered from a man aged 25 to 40 in good health and CMV-seropositive. CDR3s include the opening cysteine and the closing phenylalanine or tryptophan. The D gene is left open where the match is weak. Clone size is shown for a subset of rows, as once, few, many or a class of expanded clone.

D,size,V,J,DNA,CDR3
-,-,TRBV7-7,TRBJ2-5,TGTGCCAGCAGCTTAGCCTCCGGGGGTGGGGAGACCCAGTACTTC,CASSLASGGGETQYF
TRBD1,-,TRBV28,TRBJ1-4,TGTGCCACCAAAAGAGGACAGGGTCCTAATGAAAAACTGTTTTTT,CATKRGQGPNEKLFF
-,-,TRBV21-1,TRBJ2-5,TGTGCCAGCAGCAAAGTCGATAGGGACAGGGGTGCGGAGACCCAGTACTTC,CASSKVDRDRGAETQYF
TRBD1,-,TRBV5-6,TRBJ2-7,TGTGCCAGCCGGACCTCGACAGGGGAGGCCTACGAGCAGTACTTC,CASRTSTGEAYEQYF
-,-,TRBV7-7,TRBJ2-2,TGTGCCAGCAGCACCGGGACACCCGGCACCGGGGAGCTGTTTTTT,CASSTGTPGTGELFF
TRBD1,-,TRBV5-1,TRBJ1-1,TGCGCCAGCAGCTACAGACAGGGGAACACTGAAGCTTTCTTT,CASSYRQGNTEAFF
TRBD1,-,TRBV18,TRBJ2-3,TGTGCCAGCTCAACCGCCGCCTCTACCGGGACAGGGGGCACGGATACGCAGTATTTT,CASSTAASTGTGGTDTQYF
-,-,TRBV7-2,TRBJ2-3,TGTGCCAGCAGCTTAAAGCCTCCAGATACGCAGTATTTT,CASSLKPPDTQYF
-,-,TRBV7-6,TRBJ2-7,TGTGCCAGCAGCTTGGAGATCGTTAGTAGCTCCTACGAGCAGTACTTC,CASSLEIVSSSYEQYF
TRBD1,-,TRBV6-6,TRBJ1-3,TGTGCCAGCAGTTACACACAGACAGGGCTTCTCAACACCATATATTTT,CASSYTQTGLLNTIYF
-,-,TRBV5-3,TRBJ2-5,TGTGCCAGAAGCTTGAACCGGGCCCAGTACTTC,CARSLNRAQYF
TRBD1,-,TRBV30,TRBJ1-2,TGTGCCTGGAGTGTAGACAGGGGGTCCTATGGCTACACCTTC,CAWSVDRGSYGYTF
TRBD1,-,TRBV28,TRBJ2-7,TGTGCCAGCAGTGGCCCAGGGACAGGGGCCCTCTACGAGCAGTACTTC,CASSGPGTGALYEQYF
-,-,TRBV27,TRBJ2-3,TGTGCCAGCGGTCCCCAATCTCGGACTACAGATACGCAGTATTTT,CASGPQSRTTDTQYF
TRBD1,-,TRBV18,TRBJ2-5,TGTGCCAGCTCACCGGGACAGGGGAGAGAGACCCAGTACTTC,CASSPGQGRETQYF
-,few,TRBV6-5,TRBJ2-7,TGTGCCAGCAGACCCGACGGGAACTACGAGCAGTACTTC,CASRPDGNYEQYF
-,-,TRBV6-1,TRBJ2-5,TGTGCCAGCAGTGAAGCGGGGGGACAAGAGACCCAGTACTTC,CASSEAGGQETQYF
-,-,TRBV7-9,TRBJ2-5,TGTGCCAGCAGCTTAGACGTGAGTGCCCAGTACTTC,CASSLDVSAQYF
TRBD1,-,TRBV4-3,TRBJ2-7,TGCGCCAGCAGCCATTCCCGAGTCGGGACAGGTCCATCCTACGAGCAGTACTTC,CASSHSRVGTGPSYEQYF
-,-,TRBV6-5,TRBJ2-7,TGTGCCAGCAGTTACAGGGAGCGCTACGAGCAGTACTTC,CASSYRERYEQYF
TRBD1,-,TRBV9,TRBJ1-1,TGTGCCAGCAGCGGGAGCCGGAACAGGGGCCTAAACACTGAAGCTTTCTTT,CASSGSRNRGLNTEAFF
-,-,TRBV23-1,TRBJ1-6,TGCGCCAGCGGCCCCGGGGGGTCCAGTTCACCCCTCCACTTT,CASGPGGSSSPLHF
TRBD2,-,TRBV28,TRBJ2-3,TGTGCCACCGGCACTAGCGGGGGAATCACAGATACGCAGTATTTT,CATGTSGGITDTQYF
-,few,TRBV30,TRBJ1-5,TGTGCCTGGGAATCAGGGGGCAATCAGCCCCAGCATTTT,CAWESGGNQPQHF
TRBD2,-,TRBV7-9,TRBJ2-3,TGTGCCAGCAGCCCGACCGGGGGGGGCCCAGATACGCAGTATTTT,CASSPTGGGPDTQYF
-,-,TRBV6-5,TRBJ2-2,TGTGCCAGCAGTCCCCGGGGGATCACCGGGGAGCTGTTTTTT,CASSPRGITGELFF
-,-,TRBV7-9,TRBJ1-1,TGTGCCAGCAGCTTAGTACAGGGGAACACTGAAGCTTTCTTT,CASSLVQGNTEAFF
TRBD2,once,TRBV29-1,TRBJ2-7,TGCAGCGTTGCCCTGCTTAGCGGGGAGCCCTACGAGCAGTACTTC,CSVALLSGEPYEQYF
-,-,TRBV4-3,TRBJ1-3,TGCGCCAGCAGCCAAGATAGAACAGGATCTGGAAACACCATATATTTT,CASSQDRTGSGNTIYF
TRBD1,-,TRBV29-1,TRBJ1-2,TGCAGCGTTTACCAGGGGGATGGCTACACCTTC,CSVYQGDGYTF
-,-,TRBV9,TRBJ2-1,TGTGCCAGCAGCGTAGTCGGAGCCTCGGATGAGCAGTTCTTC,CASSVVGASDEQFF
-,-,TRBV6-1,TRBJ2-7,TGTGCCAGCAGTGAAACGTTCTACGAGCAGTACTTC,CASSETFYEQYF
TRBD1,-,TRBV5-1,TRBJ2-7,TGCGCCAGCAGCCACCGGGACAGGGATTGGGAGCAGTACTTC,CASSHRDRDWEQYF
TRBD1,-,TRBV6-5,TRBJ1-1,TGTGCCAGCAGTAAGGGACAGGGGAACACTGAAGCTTTCTTT,CASSKGQGNTEAFF
TRBD1,-,TRBV7-3,TRBJ2-7,TGTGCCAGCAGCCCGGGACAGGGTAGCTCCTACGAGCAGTACTTC,CASSPGQGSSYEQYF